These 7 T cell receptor beta chains share one sample of origin, sequenced in a study of persistence of HIV-infected CD4 T cells. This was the immunoSEQ version 4 assay in survey mode. Clones were read by immunoSEQ multiplex PCR, and TCRdb kept only the in-frame ones, dropping some. This sample has nearly 20,000 clones, with over 55% found just once. Overlapping HIV-1 Gag 15-mer peptides at 0.85 to 1 ug per peptide per mL were used. Sorting of responding CD4+ T cells relied on upregulated CD40 ligand together with CD69. Which antigens these TCRs recognize remains unknown. The source was CD4+ T cells sorted from PBMCs after roughly 17-hour stimulation, collected from a patient who received antiretroviral therapy. These receptors all stem from an adult woman with HIV who was CMV-seropositive.

This chain links TRBV5-1 with TRBJ2-1, with D possibly called TRBD1 or TRBD2 (5 bases each). V lost 0 bases and J 4 bases, leaving 11 bases between the germline ends. The V gene's germline CDR1 is SGHRS and CDR2 YFSETQ. The CDR3 extends over 15 amino acids. The CDR3 DNA reads as TGCGCCAGCAGCTTGGATGGGGGAGAATACAATGAGCAGTTCTTC. Translating gives CASSLDGGEYNEQFF. Looking up the rest from reference TRBV5-1 and TRBJ2-1 gives the full variable domain: KAGVTQTPRYLIKTRGQQVTLSCSPISGHRSVSWYQQTPGQGLQFLFEYFSETQRNKGNFPGRFSGRQFSNSRSEMNVSTLELGDSALYLCASSLDGGEYNEQFFGPGTRLTVL.

By share of the sample, this clone is medium-sized. The gene calls are TRBV10-2 and TRBJ1-2, with D maybe TRBD1 (6 bases). The CDR3 sequence is 17 residues long. V lost 6 bases, J lost 0 bases, and 20 bases lay in between. CDR1 WSHSY and CDR2 SAAADI come from the germline V gene. The CDR3 protein is CASSPSGQFTSNYGYTF. CDR3 in DNA: TGCGCCAGCAGCCCTTCGGGACAATTCACCTCTAACTATGGCTACACCTTC.

This clone was seen only a few times. This chain uses TRBV13 with TRBJ2-5; TRBD2 might be the D (7 bases). The CDR3 totals 14 residues. The germline CDR1 and CDR2 sequences are PRHDT and FYEKMQ (reference sequence). V was shortened by 2 bases and J by 5 bases, with 12 bases between the two germline ends. CDR3 sequence: CASSLRGGPETQYF. CDR3 sequence (DNA): TGTGCCAGCAGCTTACGCGGGGGCCCTGAGACCCAGTACTTC. Looking up the rest from reference TRBV13 and TRBJ2-5 gives the full variable domain: AAGVIQSPRHLIKEKRETATLKCYPIPRHDTVYWYQQGPGQDPQFLISFYEKMQSDKGSIPDRFSAQQFSDYHSELNMSSLELGDSALYFCASSLRGGPETQYFGPGTRLLVL.

The chain joins TRBV6-6 to TRBJ1-6, with D unresolved. Per the germline V gene, CDR1 is MNHNY and CDR2 is SVGAGI (reference sequence). The CDR3 contains 14 residues. Trimming shortened V by 2 bases and J by 8 bases, and 10 bases separated the two germline ends. The CDR3 protein is CASSYNRADSPLHF. The CDR3 DNA reads TGTGCCAGCAGTTACAACCGAGCGGATTCACCCCTCCACTTT.

This clone qualifies as large. The rearrangement uses TRBV27 and TRBJ1-5; tentative D call: TRBD1 (6 bases). This CDR3 is built from 14 residues. Trimming stripped 3 bases from V and 4 bases from J, with 10 bases between. CDR1 is MNHEY and CDR2 is SMNVEV in the germline V gene (reference sequence). The CDR3 sequence: CASSFQGQNQPQHF. CDR3 bases: TGTGCCAGCAGTTTCCAGGGGCAGAATCAGCCCCAGCATTTT.

The rearrangement joins TRBV18 to TRBJ2-3; D is perhaps TRBD2 (6 bases). Deletions cut 3 bases from V and 0 bases from J, with 10 bases between. CDR3 length: 15 amino acids. Germline CDR1 KGHSH, CDR2 LQKENI. The DNA for the CDR3 is TGTGCCAGCTCACCCACTGGGACTAGCACAGATACGCAGTATTTT. Translating gives CASSPTGTSTDTQYF.

Turning to this clone: One end of the junction fails to match germline, which may point to a read error. This chain joins TRBV24-1 and TRBJ2-3; TRBD1 aligns across 9 bases. CDR1 is KGHDR, CDR2 SFDVKD, per germline. The CDR3 spans 12 residues. The CDR3: CATSDLWTGVSF. The CDR3 coding sequence is TGTGCCACCAGTGATTTGTGGACAGGGGTTTCTTTT.